The 11 T cell receptor beta chains listed next were all sequenced from one sample in a study of T cells in Graves' hyperthyroidism and ophthalmopathy. Using RNA transcripts as the source, TCR beta CDR3 regions were amplified. HTBI primers drove first-round RT-PCR of the TCR CDR3. A single record per CDR3 protein comes from TCRdb applying MiXCR to the multiplex PCR reads. The sample contains around 600,000 distinct CDR3 sequences, around a sixth of which appear only once. Sequencing used blood. The receptors were sampled from a woman aged 25 to 39 with Graves' hyperthyroidism.

There are many counts of this clonotype. The V call is TRBV2, the J call TRBJ1-6; no clear D gene. Trimming removed 6 bases at V and 5 bases at J, with 8 bases between. The CDR3 runs to 13 residues. CDR1 and CDR2 from the germline V gene are SNHLY and FYNNEI. The CDR3 coding sequence is TGTGCCAGCAGCAAGCTAAATAATTCACCCCTCCACTTT. This gives the protein CASSKLNNSPLHF.

This clonotype came up a few times. The chain links TRBV6-2 or TRBV6-3 to TRBJ2-1, with D perhaps being TRBD1 or TRBD2 (6 bases each). The V end lost 0 bases, the J end lost 2 bases, and 8 bases lay between the germline ends. The CDR3 covers 15 residues. The germline V gene has CDR1 MNHEY and CDR2 SVGEGT. The CDR3 loop reads CASSYSRGPYNEQFF. DNA of the CDR3: TGTGCCAGCAGTTACTCTCGGGGGCCCTACAATGAGCAGTTCTTC.

This clonotype was seen at least ten times. The genes are TRBV6-2 or TRBV6-3 and TRBJ1-4, with unresolved D. The CDR3 spans 14 residues. Germline CDR1 is MNHEY and CDR2 is SVGEGT. Trimming stripped 6 bases from V and 5 bases from J, with 13 bases between. CDR3 coding DNA: TGTGCCAGCAGCTCCGGAGGAAGCAATGAAAAACTGTTTTTT. This translates into CASSSGGSNEKLFF.

Points on this clonotype: A read error may be the cause here, since a much bigger clone is one base away. The chain joins TRBV20-1 to TRBJ1-5; D uncertain. Trimming stripped 0 bases from V and 6 bases from J, with 6 bases between. The CDR3 consists of 12 residues. CDR1 and CDR2 from the germline V gene are DFQATT and SNEGSKA (reference sequence). CDR3: CSARDPGQPQHF. The CDR3 DNA reads as TGCAGTGCTAGAGATCCGGGTCAGCCCCAGCATTTT.

In its sample, this clonotype was seen many times. This chain uses TRBV6-1 with TRBJ2-7; D is uncertain. V lost 8 bases to trimming and J lost 4 bases, with 12 bases between them. Germline values: CDR1 MNHNS, CDR2 SASEGT. The CDR3 is 12 residues long. The CDR3 sequence: CASVGSGYEQYF. CDR3 nucleotides: TGTGCCAGCGTTGGTTCGGGTTACGAGCAGTACTTC.

The V call is TRBV7-2, the J call TRBJ2-2, with D possibly TRBD2 on 5 matching bases. CDR3 size: 14 residues. Per germline, CDR1 SGHTA and CDR2 FQGNSA. V dropped 3 bases and J dropped 7 bases, with 12 bases sitting between them. In DNA, the CDR3 is TGTGCCAGCAGCTTCCGACTGGGAGACGGGGAGCTGTTTTTT. This translates into CASSFRLGDGELFF.

The chain links TRBV30 to TRBJ2-7; 8 positions match TRBD1. V was pared by 5 bases and J by 1 base, with 4 bases of the junction left unmatched. Germline CDR1 reads GTSNPN; CDR2 reads SVGIG (reference sequence). This CDR3 region has 13 residues. CDR3 sequence reads: CAWGQGKSYEQYF. In DNA form, the CDR3 reads TGTGCCTGGGGACAGGGAAAGTCCTACGAGCAGTACTTC.

This clonotype was seen a few times. The chain carries TRBV5-1 and TRBJ2-7; no clear D. Per the germline V gene, CDR1 is SGHRS and CDR2 is YFSETQ. Trimming took off 4 bases at V and 6 bases at J, with 17 bases between the two ends. CDR3 size: 14 residues. The CDR3 sequence is CASSPRLMTFEQYF. In nucleotides, the CDR3 is TGCGCCAGCAGCCCCAGATTAATGACTTTCGAGCAGTACTTC.

Regarding this clonotype: It may be a read error: a sequence one base away is much more abundant. The CDR3 spells CASSPLTGTDYEQYF. CDR3 DNA: TGTGCCAGCAGCCCACTGACCGGGACAGACTACGAGCAGTACTTC. The J gene is TRBJ2-7, the V gene TRBV6-2 or TRBV6-3; 7 bases are a match to TRBD1. This CDR3 comprises 15 residues. CDR1 and CDR2 from the germline V gene are MNHEY and SVGEGT. Trimming took 6 bases from V and 3 from J; bases not matched to a gene: 11.

The CDR3 here is CASTWQAGMAKNIQYF. The CDR3 bases are TGTGCCAGCACGTGGCAGGCGGGGATGGCCAAAAACATTCAGTACTTC. The V gene is TRBV28, the J gene TRBJ2-4, with a tentative D call TRBD2 (6 bases). Germline CDR1 is MDHEN and CDR2 is SYDVKM. CDR3 size: 16 residues. The ends were cut back, 7 bases at V and 1 base at J, with 17 bases in the middle. Variable domain in full (rest from reference TRBV28 and TRBJ2-4): DVKVTQSSRYLVKRTGEKVFLECVQDMDHENMFWYRQDPGLGLRLIYFSYDVKMKEKGDIPEGYSVSREKKERFSLILESASTNQTSMYLCASTWQAGMAKNIQYFGAGTRLSVL.

This clonotype was counted a few times. The chain employs TRBV5-5 and TRBJ1-4; D ambiguous. Germline assignment: CDR1 SGHKS and CDR2 YYEKEE (reference sequence). The length of the CDR3 is 17 residues. V was cut by 4 bases and J by 4 bases, with 20 bases left in between. CDR3 region: CASSLAPGRPNNEKLFF. The CDR3 DNA reads TGTGCCAGCAGCCTAGCACCCGGCAGGCCAAATAATGAAAAACTGTTTTTT.